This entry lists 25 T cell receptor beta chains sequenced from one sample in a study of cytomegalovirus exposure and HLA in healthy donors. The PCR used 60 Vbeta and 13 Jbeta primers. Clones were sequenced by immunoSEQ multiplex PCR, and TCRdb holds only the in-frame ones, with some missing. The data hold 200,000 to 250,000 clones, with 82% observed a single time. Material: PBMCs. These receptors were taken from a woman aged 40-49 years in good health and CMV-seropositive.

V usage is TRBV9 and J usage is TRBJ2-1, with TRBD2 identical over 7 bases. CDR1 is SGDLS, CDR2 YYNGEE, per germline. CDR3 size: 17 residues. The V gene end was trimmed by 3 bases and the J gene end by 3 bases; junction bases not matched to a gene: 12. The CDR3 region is CASSALNAGVFYNEQFF. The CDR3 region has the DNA TGTGCCAGCAGCGCCCTTAATGCGGGGGTCTTCTACAATGAGCAGTTCTTC. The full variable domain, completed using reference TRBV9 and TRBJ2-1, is DSGVTQTPKHLITATGQRVTLRCSPRSGDLSVYWYQQSLDQGLQFLIQYYNGEERAKGNILERFSAQQFPDLHSELNLSSLELGDSALYFCASSALNAGVFYNEQFFGPGTRLTVL.

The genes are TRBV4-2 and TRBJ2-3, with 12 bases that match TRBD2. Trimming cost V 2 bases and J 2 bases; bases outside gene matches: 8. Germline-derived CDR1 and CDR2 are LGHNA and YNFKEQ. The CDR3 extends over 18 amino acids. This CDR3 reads CASSQSKLAGGYTDTQYF. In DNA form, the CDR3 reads TGTGCCAGCAGCCAAAGCAAACTAGCGGGGGGTTACACAGATACGCAGTATTTT.

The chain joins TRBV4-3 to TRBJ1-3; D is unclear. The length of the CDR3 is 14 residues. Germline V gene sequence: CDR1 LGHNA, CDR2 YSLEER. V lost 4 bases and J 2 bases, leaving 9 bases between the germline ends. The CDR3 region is CASSPGTAGNTIYF. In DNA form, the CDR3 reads TGCGCCAGCAGCCCAGGCACAGCTGGAAACACCATATATTTT.

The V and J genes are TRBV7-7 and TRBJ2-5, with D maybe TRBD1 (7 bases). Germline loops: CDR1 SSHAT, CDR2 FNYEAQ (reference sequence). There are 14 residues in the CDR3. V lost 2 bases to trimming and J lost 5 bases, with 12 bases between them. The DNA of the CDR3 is TGTGCCAGCAGCTTACACAGGGGAGGCGAGACCCAGTACTTC. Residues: CASSLHRGGETQYF.

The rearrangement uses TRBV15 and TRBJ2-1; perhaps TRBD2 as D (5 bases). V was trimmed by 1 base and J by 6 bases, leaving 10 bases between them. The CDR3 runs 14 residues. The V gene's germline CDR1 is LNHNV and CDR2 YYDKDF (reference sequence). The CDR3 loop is CATSRGLRINEQFF. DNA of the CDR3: TGTGCCACCAGCAGAGGACTACGGATCAATGAGCAGTTCTTC.

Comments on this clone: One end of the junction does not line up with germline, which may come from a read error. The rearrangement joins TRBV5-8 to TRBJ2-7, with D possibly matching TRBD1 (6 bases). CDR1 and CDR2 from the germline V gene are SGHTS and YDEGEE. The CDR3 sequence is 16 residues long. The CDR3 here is CASSLSQGILSYGQYF. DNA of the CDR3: TGTGCCAGCAGCCTTTCGCAGGGGATCCTCTCCTACGGGCAGTACTTC.

CDR3 loop: CASSLAGVSNTEAFF. The CDR3 region has the DNA TGTGCCAGCAGCTTAGCGGGAGTTTCGAACACTGAAGCTTTCTTT. The chain has TRBV11-2 and TRBJ1-1; the D is unclear. CDR1 and CDR2 from the germline V gene are SGHAT and FQNNGV. This CDR3 contains 15 residues. V lost 1 base to trimming and J lost 1 base, with 10 bases between them.

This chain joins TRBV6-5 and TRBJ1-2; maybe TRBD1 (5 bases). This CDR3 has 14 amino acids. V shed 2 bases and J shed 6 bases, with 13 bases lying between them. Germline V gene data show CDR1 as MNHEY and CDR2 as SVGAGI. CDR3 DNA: TGTGCCAGCAGTTACGATAATGCAGGGAATGGCTACACCTTC. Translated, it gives CASSYDNAGNGYTF.

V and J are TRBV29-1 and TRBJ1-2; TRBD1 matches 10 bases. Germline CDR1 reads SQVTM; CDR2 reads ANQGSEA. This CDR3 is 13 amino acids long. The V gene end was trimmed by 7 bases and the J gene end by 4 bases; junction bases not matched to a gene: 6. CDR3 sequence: CSGGDRGSYGYTF. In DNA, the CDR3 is TGCAGCGGGGGGGACAGGGGTTCCTATGGCTACACCTTC.

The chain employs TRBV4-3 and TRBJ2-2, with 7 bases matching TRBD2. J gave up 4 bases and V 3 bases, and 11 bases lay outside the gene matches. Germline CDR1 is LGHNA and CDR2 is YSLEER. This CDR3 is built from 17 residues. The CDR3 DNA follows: TGCGCCAGCAGCCAGAGCGGGGCAGCCAGTGGCACCGGGGAGCTGTTTTTT. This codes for CASSQSGAASGTGELFF.

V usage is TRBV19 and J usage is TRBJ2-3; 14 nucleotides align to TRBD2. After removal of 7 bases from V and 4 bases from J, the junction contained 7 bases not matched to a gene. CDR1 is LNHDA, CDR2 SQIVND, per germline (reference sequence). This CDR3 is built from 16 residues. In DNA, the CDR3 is TGTGCCAGTAAAGCCAGACTAGCGGGAGGGTCAGATACGCAGTATTTT. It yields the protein CASKARLAGGSDTQYF.

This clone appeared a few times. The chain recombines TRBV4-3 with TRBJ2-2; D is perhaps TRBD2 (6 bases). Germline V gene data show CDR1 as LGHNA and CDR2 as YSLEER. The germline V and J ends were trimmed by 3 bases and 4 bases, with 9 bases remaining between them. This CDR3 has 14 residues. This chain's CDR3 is CASSHSGVTGELFF. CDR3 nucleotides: TGCGCCAGCAGCCATAGCGGAGTCACCGGGGAGCTGTTTTTT.

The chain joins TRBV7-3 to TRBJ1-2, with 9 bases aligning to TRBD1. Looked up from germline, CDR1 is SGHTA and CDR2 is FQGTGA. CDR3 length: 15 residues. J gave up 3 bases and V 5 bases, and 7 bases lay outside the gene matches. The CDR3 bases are TGTGCCAGCAGCCCCACAGGGGGCGCAGACTATGGCTACACCTTC. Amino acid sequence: CASSPTGGADYGYTF.

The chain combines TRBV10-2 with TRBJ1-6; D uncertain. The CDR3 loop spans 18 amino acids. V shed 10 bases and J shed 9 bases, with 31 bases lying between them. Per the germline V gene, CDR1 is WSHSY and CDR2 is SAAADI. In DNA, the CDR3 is TGCGCCACCGGGGATCGTGGGGATATATGGATGCTTAGTTCACCCCTCCACTTT. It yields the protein CATGDRGDIWMLSSPLHF.

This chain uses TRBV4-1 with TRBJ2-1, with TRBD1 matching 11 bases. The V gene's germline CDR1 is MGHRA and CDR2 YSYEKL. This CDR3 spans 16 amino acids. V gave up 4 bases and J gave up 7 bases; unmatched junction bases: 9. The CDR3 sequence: CASSPTGQGGRNEQFF. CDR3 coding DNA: TGCGCCAGCAGCCCCACGGGACAGGGGGGAAGGAATGAGCAGTTCTTC.

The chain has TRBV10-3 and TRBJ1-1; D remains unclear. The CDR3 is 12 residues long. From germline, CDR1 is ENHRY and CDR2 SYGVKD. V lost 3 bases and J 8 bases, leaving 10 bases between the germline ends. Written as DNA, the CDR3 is TGTGCCATCAGTGATGATAGGAGGGAAGCTTTCTTT. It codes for CAISDDRREAFF.

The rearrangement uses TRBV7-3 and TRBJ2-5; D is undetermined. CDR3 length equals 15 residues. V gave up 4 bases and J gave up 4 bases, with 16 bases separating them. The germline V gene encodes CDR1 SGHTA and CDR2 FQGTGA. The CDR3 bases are TGTGCCAGCAGCTCCGGGTCCCGAGAAATAGAGACCCAGTACTTC. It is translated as CASSSGSREIETQYF.

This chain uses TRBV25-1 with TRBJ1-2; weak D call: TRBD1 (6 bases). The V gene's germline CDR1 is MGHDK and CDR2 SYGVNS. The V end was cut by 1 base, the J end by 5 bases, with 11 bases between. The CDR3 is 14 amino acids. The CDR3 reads CASSEWAGEYGYTF. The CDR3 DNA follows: TGTGCCAGCAGTGAATGGGCAGGGGAATATGGCTACACCTTC.

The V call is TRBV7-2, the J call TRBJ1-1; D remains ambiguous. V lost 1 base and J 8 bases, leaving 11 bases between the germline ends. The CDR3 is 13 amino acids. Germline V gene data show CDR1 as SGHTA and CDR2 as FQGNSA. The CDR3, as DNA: TGTGCCAGCAGCTTAGATACGACCGGGGAAGCTTTCTTT. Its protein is CASSLDTTGEAFF.

CDR3 residues: CASSTDKISYEQYF. The CDR3 nucleotides read TGTGCCAGCAGCACGGACAAAATCTCCTACGAGCAGTACTTC. The V call is TRBV11-3, the J call TRBJ2-7; D may be TRBD1 (5 bases). Germline loops: CDR1 SGHNT, CDR2 YENEEA. The CDR3 has 14 residues. Trimming cost V 5 bases and J 0 bases, with 11 bases left between them.

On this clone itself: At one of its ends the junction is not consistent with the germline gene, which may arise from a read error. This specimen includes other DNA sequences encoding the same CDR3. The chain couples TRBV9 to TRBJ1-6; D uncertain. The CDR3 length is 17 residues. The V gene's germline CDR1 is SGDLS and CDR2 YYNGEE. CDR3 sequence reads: CASSAGVRGFYNSPLHF. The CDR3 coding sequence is TGTGCCAGCAGCGCTGGAGTGAGAGGCTTCTATAATTCCCCCCTCCACTTT.

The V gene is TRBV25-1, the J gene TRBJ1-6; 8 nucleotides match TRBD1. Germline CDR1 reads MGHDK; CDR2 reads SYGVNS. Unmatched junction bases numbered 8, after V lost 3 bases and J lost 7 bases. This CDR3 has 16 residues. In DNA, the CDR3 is TGTGCCAGCAGTGAGGGACAGGCGCTTTTAAATTCACCCCTCCACTTT. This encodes CASSEGQALLNSPLHF.

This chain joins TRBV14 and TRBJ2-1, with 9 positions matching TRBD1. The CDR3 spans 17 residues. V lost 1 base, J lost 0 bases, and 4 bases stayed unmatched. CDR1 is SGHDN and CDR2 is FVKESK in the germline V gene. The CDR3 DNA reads TGTGCCAGCAGCCAAGTGGGACAGGGCTTCTCCTACAATGAGCAGTTCTTC. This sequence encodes CASSQVGQGFSYNEQFF.

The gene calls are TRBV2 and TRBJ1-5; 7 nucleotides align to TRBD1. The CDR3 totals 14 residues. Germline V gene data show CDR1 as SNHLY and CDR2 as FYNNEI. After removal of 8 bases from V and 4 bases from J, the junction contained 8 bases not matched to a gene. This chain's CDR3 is CASSTQGGNQPQHF. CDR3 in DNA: TGTGCCAGCTCTACCCAGGGGGGTAATCAGCCCCAGCATTTT.

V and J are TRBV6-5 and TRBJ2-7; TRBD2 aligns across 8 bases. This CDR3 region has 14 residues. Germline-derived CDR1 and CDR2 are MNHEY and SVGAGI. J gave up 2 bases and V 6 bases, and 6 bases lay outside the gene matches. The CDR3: CASSSGSPPYEQYF. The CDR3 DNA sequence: TGTGCCAGCAGCAGCGGGAGCCCCCCCTACGAGCAGTACTTC.